Shown below are 28 T cell receptor beta chains from a single sample sequenced in a study of T-cell memory formation after mild COVID-19. One entry per CDR3 protein results from TCRdb running MiXCR on the 5' RACE reads. The sample carries 350,000 to 500,000 distinct CDR3 sequences, 18% recorded once. The sequencing input was PBMCs or a T cell subset sorted from them (not recorded which). All receptors come from a man between 18 and 35 years old who had mild COVID-19 (a few samples of this study predate the infection). Cell type and time point are not known.

This clonotype occurred a few times. The CDR3, as DNA: TGTGCCAGCAGCTCCGCGACGGCAGGGGCGCAAGAGACCCAGTACTTC. It is translated as CASSSATAGAQETQYF. The rearrangement links TRBV5-4 to TRBJ2-5; tentatively, D is TRBD1 (6 bases). The CDR3 is 16 amino acids. The germline V gene encodes CDR1 SGHNT and CDR2 YYREEE (reference sequence). V was clipped by 3 bases and J by 2 bases, with 17 bases between them.

The genes are TRBV6-5 and TRBJ2-3; TRBD2 agrees at 7 bases. Trimming took 6 bases from V and 6 from J; bases not matched to a gene: 9. Per germline, CDR1 MNHEY and CDR2 SVGAGI. The CDR3 sequence is 14 residues long. The CDR3 region is CASSRKGGADTQYF. The CDR3 region has the DNA TGTGCCAGCAGCAGAAAGGGAGGGGCGGATACGCAGTATTTT.

This clonotype was found a few times. The chain employs TRBV29-1 and TRBJ1-4; 9 nucleotides agree with TRBD1. V lost 2 bases and J lost 3; bases outside the gene matches: 7. The CDR3 has 16 residues. The germline V gene encodes CDR1 SQVTM and CDR2 ANQGSEA. CDR3 DNA sequence: TGCAGCGTTGAATCCGGGACAGGGTTTTCTAATGAAAAACTGTTTTTT. This gives the protein CSVESGTGFSNEKLFF.

This clonotype was observed a few times. V usage is TRBV7-6 and J usage is TRBJ2-1; TRBD2 matches 10 bases. V shed 5 bases, J shed 5 bases, and the junction held 6 bases outside the gene matches. CDR1 and CDR2 (germline): SGHVS, FNYEAQ. The CDR3 runs 15 residues. For the CDR3, the DNA is TGTGCCAGCAGCCTTCTAGCGGGGGTAAACAATGAGCAGTTCTTC. This sequence encodes CASSLLAGVNNEQFF.

A few counts support this clonotype. This chain joins TRBV5-1 and TRBJ1-6, with D maybe TRBD1 (5 bases). In germline, CDR1 is SGHRS, CDR2 YFSETQ. The CDR3 consists of 15 residues. The V end lost 2 bases, the J end lost 5 bases, and 11 bases lay between the germline ends. CDR3 sequence reads: CASSFGDVDNSPLHF. DNA for the CDR3: TGCGCCAGCAGCTTTGGGGACGTGGATAATTCACCCCTCCACTTT.

Only a few counts were recorded for this clonotype. The V and J genes are TRBV20-1 and TRBJ2-5; 7 bases match TRBD1. The CDR3 has 15 residues. Trimming removed 5 bases from V and 2 bases from J; junction bases left unmatched: 11. Germline V CDR1 and CDR2: DFQATT, SNEGSKA (reference sequence). CDR3 protein: CSAVAPQGRQETQYF. DNA for the CDR3: TGCAGTGCTGTAGCCCCACAGGGGCGTCAAGAGACCCAGTACTTC.

The V and J genes are TRBV19 and TRBJ1-2; D is possibly TRBD1 (5 bases). V lost 7 bases to trimming and J lost 6 bases, with 9 bases between them. This CDR3 has 11 residues. The V gene's germline CDR1 is LNHDA and CDR2 SQIVND (reference sequence). CDR3 bases: TGTGCCAGTAAAGGGGATGATGGCTACACCTTC. This encodes CASKGDDGYTF.

This rearrangement joins TRBV2 to TRBJ1-1; 7 bases align to TRBD1. Germline CDR1 reads SNHLY; CDR2 reads FYNNEI. The CDR3 totals 14 residues. V was clipped by 7 bases and J by 0 bases; unmatched bases: 5. The CDR3 DNA sequence: TGTGCCAGCACCGAGGGACAGCTGAACACTGAAGCTTTCTTT. Its translation: CASTEGQLNTEAFF.

At least ten counts were recorded for this clonotype. The CDR3 DNA reads as TGTGCCAGCAGCCCGAGCGGGGGGTACGAGCAGTACTTC. This gives the protein CASSPSGGYEQYF. The gene calls are TRBV7-2 and TRBJ2-7; 9 nucleotides match TRBD2. From germline, CDR1 is SGHTA and CDR2 FQGNSA. This CDR3 has 13 amino acids. The ends lost 5 bases at V and 4 bases at J; junction bases unmatched: 3.

This clonotype was seen only a few times. This sequence joins TRBV20-1 and TRBJ2-1; D is unresolved. CDR3 size: 11 residues. CDR1 DFQATT and CDR2 SNEGSKA come from the germline V gene (reference sequence). Trimming removed 6 bases at V and 9 bases at J, with 12 bases between. CDR3 in amino acids: CSALLTTEQFF. The CDR3 DNA is TGCAGTGCCTTACTGACAACTGAGCAGTTCTTC.

The chain recombines TRBV5-4 with TRBJ1-5; no clear D gene. V was shortened by 4 bases and J by 6 bases, with 14 bases between the two germline ends. This CDR3 has 14 residues. Germline CDR1 reads SGHNT; CDR2 reads YYREEE (reference sequence). The chain's CDR3 is CASSLGPSGQPQHF. CDR3 nucleotide sequence: TGTGCCAGCAGCCTTGGGCCCTCGGGTCAGCCCCAGCATTTT.

The J gene is TRBJ1-2, the V gene TRBV12-3 or TRBV12-4; D uncertain. The CDR3 has 12 amino acids. The V and J ends lost 0 bases and 10 bases respectively, with 9 bases between them. The CDR3 loop is CASSLAAAAYTF. The DNA of the CDR3 is TGTGCCAGCAGTTTAGCGGCGGCAGCCTACACCTTC.

This clonotype has a count of ten or more. The chain carries TRBV5-1 and TRBJ2-7; a weak D match, TRBD2 (5 bases). CDR3 length equals 14 residues. Looked up from germline, CDR1 is SGHRS and CDR2 is YFSETQ. The V gene lost 5 bases and the J gene lost 3 bases, with 15 bases spanning the gap. CDR3 region: CASSLPDSLYEQYF. As DNA, the CDR3 is TGCGCCAGCAGTCTCCCGGACTCCCTCTACGAGCAGTACTTC.

This clonotype was detected many times. This chain joins TRBV5-6 and TRBJ2-5; tentative D call: TRBD2 (6 bases). Germline CDR1 and CDR2: SGHDT and YYEEEE. CDR3 length: 13 residues. V lost 2 bases, J lost 3 bases, and 8 bases lay in between. For the CDR3, the DNA is TGTGCCAGCAGCTTTGGCGGGAAAGAGACCCAGTACTTC. Residues: CASSFGGKETQYF.

This clonotype was seen more than once but under ten times. V gene TRBV11-2 combines with J gene TRBJ2-7; D may match TRBD1 or TRBD2 (6 bases each). The germline gives CDR1 SGHAT, CDR2 FQNNGV. CDR3 size: 15 residues. V was trimmed by 2 bases and J by 6 bases, leaving 17 bases between them. This CDR3 reads CASSLLRGLGSEQYF. In DNA, the CDR3 is TGTGCCAGCAGCTTATTACGGGGGCTAGGTTCCGAGCAGTACTTC.

V gene TRBV4-1 combines with J gene TRBJ1-1; maybe TRBD1 (5 bases). The V gene lost 4 bases and the J gene lost 2 bases, with 11 bases spanning the gap. The CDR3 extends over 14 amino acids. Germline V CDR1 and CDR2: MGHRA, YSYEKL. CDR3 amino acids: CASSRATGNTEAFF. CDR3 nucleotides: TGCGCCAGCAGCCGGGCAACAGGCAACACTGAAGCTTTCTTT.

This clonotype was picked up a small number of times. The V call is TRBV7-9, the J call TRBJ1-1, with D perhaps matching TRBD1 (5 bases). Germline-derived CDR1 and CDR2 are SEHNR and FQNEAQ (reference sequence). Between the trimmed V and J ends, which lost 8 bases and 3 bases, there was a span of 19 bases. This CDR3 has 15 amino acids. The CDR3 is CASSSGTGAYTEAFF. DNA of the CDR3: TGTGCCAGCTCCTCCGGGACCGGGGCATACACTGAAGCTTTCTTT. Using reference TRBV7-9 and TRBJ1-1 for the parts outside the CDR3, the full variable domain is DTGVSQNPRHKITKRGQNVTFRCDPISEHNRLYWYRQTLGQGPEFLTYFQNEAQLEKSRLLSDRFSAERPKGSFSTLEIQRTEQGDSAMYLCASSSGTGAYTEAFFGQGTRLTVV.

This clonotype was seen more than once but under ten times. The CDR3 spells CASSLDPSGGAYF. CDR3 sequence (DNA): TGCGCCAGCAGCTTGGACCCTAGCGGGGGGGCCTACTTC. The chain links TRBV5-1 to TRBJ2-4, with 12 bases that match TRBD2. Looked up from germline, CDR1 is SGHRS and CDR2 is YFSETQ. The CDR3 length is 13 residues. The V gene end was trimmed by 0 bases and the J gene end by 16 bases; junction bases not matched to a gene: 5.

This clonotype was detected a few times. The chain carries TRBV4-3 and TRBJ1-1; D gene unclear. Germline CDR1 reads LGHNA; CDR2 reads YSLEER. This CDR3 spans 15 amino acids. V was trimmed by 2 bases and J by 5 bases, leaving 15 bases between them. The CDR3 loop reads CASSQFSRGGTEAFF. CDR3 sequence (DNA): TGCGCCAGCAGCCAATTCTCCCGGGGAGGAACTGAAGCTTTCTTT.

The chain employs TRBV7-2 and TRBJ2-7; no clear D. Germline-derived CDR1 and CDR2 are SGHTA and FQGNSA. CDR3 size: 15 residues. V lost 3 bases and J lost 4, with 16 bases in between. CDR3 sequence reads: CASSFIESALYEQYV. DNA of the CDR3: TGTGCCAGCAGCTTCATCGAGTCAGCCTTGTACGAGCAGTACGTC.

This clonotype was counted a few times. This sequence joins TRBV7-6 and TRBJ2-7; tentatively, D is TRBD2 (5 bases). The CDR3 runs 13 residues. The V gene's germline CDR1 is SGHVS and CDR2 FNYEAQ. V lost 5 bases and J lost 3, with 11 bases in between. CDR3 loop: CASSDPRGYEQYF. CDR3 nucleotide sequence: TGTGCCAGCAGCGACCCCCGGGGCTACGAGCAGTACTTC.

This clonotype was recorded a few times. V is TRBV5-5 and J is TRBJ2-6, with D perhaps matching TRBD1 (6 bases). The length of the CDR3 is 15 residues. Trimming pared 4 bases from V and 1 base from J, leaving 9 bases between. In germline, CDR1 is SGHKS, CDR2 YYEKEE (reference sequence). CDR3 protein: CASSKGHSGANVLTF. In DNA, the CDR3 is TGTGCCAGCAGCAAGGGACATTCTGGGGCCAACGTCCTGACTTTC.

This clonotype occurred a few times. The chain recombines TRBV25-1 with TRBJ2-3; 8 bases align to TRBD1. Germline V lookup: CDR1 MGHDK, CDR2 SYGVNS. The CDR3 has 17 residues. The junction had 10 bases not matched to a gene; V was cut back by 3 bases and J by 2 bases. The CDR3 loop is CASSDLRTGRSTDTQYF. The DNA of the CDR3 is TGTGCCAGCAGTGATTTGAGGACAGGGAGATCCACAGATACGCAGTATTTT.

This rearrangement joins TRBV7-2 to TRBJ1-6; weak D call: TRBD1 (5 bases). This CDR3 is built from 15 residues. Germline V gene lookup returns CDR1 SGHTA and CDR2 FQGNSA. Trimming cost V 3 bases and J 6 bases, with 12 bases left between them. CDR3 sequence reads: CASSFEAGINSPLHF. The DNA for the CDR3 is TGTGCCAGCAGCTTCGAGGCAGGGATTAATTCACCCCTCCACTTT.

Ten or more counts support this clonotype. The chain carries TRBV6-6 and TRBJ1-1, with D tentatively TRBD1 (5 bases). Trimming removed 4 bases from V and 1 base from J, with 13 bases in between. The CDR3 is 15 residues long. Germline-derived CDR1 and CDR2 are MNHNY and SVGAGI (reference sequence). The CDR3 region has the DNA TGTGCCAGCAGTTGGGGCAGCCGGACGAACACTGAAGCTTTCTTT. Translating it yields CASSWGSRTNTEAFF.

This clonotype showed up just a few times. The chain couples TRBV3-1 to TRBJ1-6, with TRBD1 matching over 7 bases. The CDR3 runs 15 residues. The ends lost 4 bases at V and 9 bases at J; junction bases unmatched: 9. CDR1 is LGHDT, CDR2 YNNKEL, per germline (reference sequence). The CDR3 loop is CASSPAGTDFSPLHF. Here the CDR3 DNA reads TGTGCCAGCAGCCCGGCGGGGACAGATTTTTCACCCCTCCACTTT.

This clonotype has a handful of counts. The J gene is TRBJ2-3, the V gene TRBV20-1; 12 nucleotides match TRBD2. The CDR3 covers 15 residues. Germline lookup yields CDR1 DFQATT and CDR2 SNEGSKA (reference sequence). Trimming took 1 base from V and 7 from J; bases not matched to a gene: 6. CDR3 DNA sequence: TGCAGTGCTAGAGTGGCGACTAGCGGGGGATATACGCAGTATTTT. Translating it yields CSARVATSGGYTQYF.

This clonotype appeared a single time. The chain uses TRBV18 and TRBJ2-3; tentative D call: TRBD2 (5 bases). Trimming stripped 0 bases from V and 5 bases from J, with 9 bases between. Per the germline V gene, CDR1 is KGHSH and CDR2 is LQKENI. The CDR3 is made up of 14 amino acids. The CDR3 sequence is CASSPPSGEDTQYF. The DNA for the CDR3 is TGTGCCAGCTCACCACCCTCCGGGGAAGATACGCAGTATTTT. The whole variable domain, filled in from reference TRBV18 and TRBJ2-3, reads NAGVMQNPRHLVRRRGQEARLRCSPMKGHSHVYWYRQLPEEGLKFMVYLQKENIIDESGMPKERFSAEFPKEGPSILRIQQVVRGDSAAYFCASSPPSGEDTQYFGPGTRLTVL.